This T cell receptor beta chain was sequenced in a study of blood T cell repertoires in COVID-19. Profiling relied on immunoSEQ multiplex PCR, and the TCRdb table lists in-frame clones only, not all of them. The table lists some 370,000 clones, less than 90% of them singletons. Germline CDR1 is MNHEY and CDR2 is SVGEGT. The CDR3 totals 16 residues. Trimming at V came to 4 bases and at J to 3 bases, leaving 9 bases not matched to a gene. This chain connects TRBV6-2 or TRBV6-3 to TRBJ1-2; the match to TRBD1 covers 9 bases. Sequenced input: PBMCs or T cells enriched from blood (not recorded which). The origin of this receptor is a woman aged 45 to 65 who had recovered from COVID-19. The CDR3: CASSFGTGNGDYGYTF. In DNA form, the CDR3 reads TGTGCCAGCAGTTTCGGGACAGGGAATGGGGACTATGGCTACACCTTC.